This T cell receptor beta chain came from a study of blood T cell repertoires in COVID-19. The data were produced by immunoSEQ multiplex PCR, yet TCRdb's version contains in-frame clones alone and is incomplete. Among about 360,000 clones listed, 85% to 90% were seen once. This CDR3 has 13 residues. CDR1 GTSNPN and CDR2 SVGIG come from the germline V gene (reference sequence). V lost 5 bases to trimming and J lost 4 bases, with 15 bases between them. The sample consisted of peripheral blood. The receptor comes from a human donor in a cohort sampled during active COVID-19. The genes are TRBV30 and TRBJ2-7; D is unclear. The CDR3 DNA reads TGTGCCTGGTCACCGGGTTACTTGTACGAGCAGTACTTC. It codes for CAWSPGYLYEQYF.